This T cell receptor (beta chain) was profiled in a study of blood T cell repertoires in COVID-19 (TCRdb year 2020). In terms of the full investigation: The collaborator samples originated in the United States, Italy and Spain and spanned the acute and convalescent phases of COVID-19. The material from the prospective study consisted of cDNA or gDNA derived from T cells, B-cell-depleted T cells, or PBMCs. Deeply sampled blood TCRbeta repertoires from subjects exposed to, actively infected with, or recovered from COVID-19 were included in the dataset. The repertoires were released in a freely available public database intended as a resource for research on the immune response to SARS-CoV-2. Samples came from the ongoing ImmuneRACE study (first 160 participants) plus 1,254 subjects from 6 global collaborators. Nearly every sample came with metadata listing a de-identified subject ID, COVID-19 status, age in years and sex. Where available, HLA class I and class II types were obtained from metadata supplied by the sample provider rather than from assay-based typing. Overall results and qualifications from the work: How much clinical and demographic metadata was included differed by source and by participant, and the metadata was provided uncurated.

Worth noting for this clone: This receptor's antigen is unknown. The input lacks base qualities; no much larger clone sits a single base away.

Unmatched junction bases come to 1, with V trimmed by 0 bases and J by 5 bases. Taken from cysteine to phenylalanine, the CDR3 has 14 residues. The retained sequence is limited to the CDR3, 42 bases, with the frame set at the first base. Looking up the germline V gene yields CDR1 SGHRS and CDR2 YFSETQ. A second Seattle source provided samples from volunteer blood donors who had recovered from COVID-19. Each collaborating institution followed its own protocols to collect whole blood in K2EDTA tubes. For TCRbeta analysis, collaborator samples were shipped as frozen whole blood, as isolated PBMCs, or as DNA extracted from either sample type. The immunoSEQ Assay, a bias-controlled multiplex PCR, was used to amplify TCRbeta CDR3 regions from genomic DNA. On the authors' methods: Within the assay, amplification of reference gene primers was used to estimate how many nucleated cells each sample contained. To quantify the absolute abundance of each unique TCRbeta CDR3 rearrangement, sequence reads were collapsed and filtered. For each sample, productive Simpson clonality was calculated by taking the square root of Simpson's diversity index across productive rearrangements. TCRdb took this table from immuneACCESS and kept in-frame rearrangements with V and J called. Such tables lack part of the clones; where checked against another copy, unresolved V genes explain under half of the gap, and the rest is unexplained. V and J calls and clone size come straight from that table; D and trimming were deduced from the DNA. In all, the sample holds a few hundred thousand clones, and 75% to 90% of those were seen once. Together, the top ten hold about 2.2% of the sample.

The material sequenced was peripheral blood. The origin of this receptor is a woman aged 25 to 39 who had recovered from COVID-19. The sequence joins TRBV5-1 to TRBJ2-1, and 8 bases in between align with TRBD2. Here the CDR3 is given as CASSLGLANNEQFF. The nucleotide sequence is TGCGCCAGCAGCTTGGGACTAGCGAACAATGAGCAGTTCTTC.